Detailed here is one TCR beta chain. Its antigen is not yet known. There are no base qualities to consult, and no much larger clone falls within one base. Library prep was done by the immunoSEQ multiplex PCR assay. TCRdb obtained this table from immuneACCESS and retained in-frame rearrangements with V and J assigned. These tables miss some clones; where compared with another copy, unresolved V genes account for less than half of the shortfall, and the remainder is unexplained. The sample includes about 48,000 clones, with approximately 92% observed a single time. Jointly, the top ten make up more than 0.7% of the sample. Including cysteine and phenylalanine, the CDR3 has 16 amino acids. Just the 48-base CDR3 DNA is kept, in frame starting at base 1. Sequences SGHRS (CDR1) and YFSETQ (CDR2) are obtained from the germline V gene. The junction carries 15 bases between V and J, which are trimmed by 4 bases and 0 bases respectively.

These data are taken from a study of T cell changes during pregnancy in multiple sclerosis (dated by TCRdb to between 2017 and 2020). With respect to the entire study: Changes in the T cell repertoire over the course of pregnancy were examined in this study in women with multiple sclerosis.

Sequenced here: CD4+ T cells from peripheral blood mononuclear cells, sampled in the second trimester of pregnancy. This receptor was obtained from a female donor in good health, enrolled as a control in a pregnancy study. This sequence uses TRBV5-1 and TRBJ2-3; matching of 6 bases hints at TRBD1 as the D gene. The CDR3 reads as follows: CASSHRWTASTDTQYF. The DNA is TGCGCCAGCAGCCACCGATGGACAGCGAGCACAGATACGCAGTATTTT.